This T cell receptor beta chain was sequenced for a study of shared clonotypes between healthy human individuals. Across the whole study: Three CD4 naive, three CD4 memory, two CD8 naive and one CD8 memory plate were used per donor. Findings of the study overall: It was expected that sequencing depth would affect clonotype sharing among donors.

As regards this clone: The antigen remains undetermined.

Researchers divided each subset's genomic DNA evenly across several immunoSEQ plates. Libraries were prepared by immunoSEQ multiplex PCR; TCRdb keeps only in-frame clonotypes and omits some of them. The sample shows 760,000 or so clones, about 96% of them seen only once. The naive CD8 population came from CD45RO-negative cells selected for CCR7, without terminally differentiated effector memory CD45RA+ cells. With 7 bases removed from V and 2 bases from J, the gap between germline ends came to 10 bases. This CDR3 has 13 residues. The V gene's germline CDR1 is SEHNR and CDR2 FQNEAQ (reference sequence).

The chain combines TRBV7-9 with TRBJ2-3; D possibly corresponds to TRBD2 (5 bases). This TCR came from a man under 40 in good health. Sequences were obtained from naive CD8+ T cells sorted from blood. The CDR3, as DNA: TGTGCCAGCACCGACGGGAACACAGATACGCAGTATTTT. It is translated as CASTDGNTDTQYF.